The clone carrying this TCR beta chain ranks as medium-sized (0.01 to 0.1%) in terms of frequency. The sample comes from a study of CXCR3-negative and CXCR3-positive naive CD8 T cells. UMI labels and 5' RACE were used to prepare the TRB cDNA libraries. One entry per CDR3 protein, without DNA, is what TCRdb gives after re-calling the 5' RACE reads. The listing contains under 7,500 distinct CDR3 sequences. CDR3 length: 14 residues. Germline values: CDR1 SEHNR, CDR2 FQNEAQ (reference sequence). The sample consisted of naive CXCR3- CD8+ T cells from blood. Subset noted: CD45RO-CCR7+CD27+CD95- naive CD8+ T cells lacking CXCR3 (TNR3-). The chain uses TRBV7-9 and TRBJ2-5; TCRdb gives TRBD1 as the D gene, but with no DNA this cannot be confirmed. The sequence was obtained from a human donor in good health. Some clones in this sample may be carry-over from other donors' samples. CDR3 sequence: CASSLVRGLETQYF.